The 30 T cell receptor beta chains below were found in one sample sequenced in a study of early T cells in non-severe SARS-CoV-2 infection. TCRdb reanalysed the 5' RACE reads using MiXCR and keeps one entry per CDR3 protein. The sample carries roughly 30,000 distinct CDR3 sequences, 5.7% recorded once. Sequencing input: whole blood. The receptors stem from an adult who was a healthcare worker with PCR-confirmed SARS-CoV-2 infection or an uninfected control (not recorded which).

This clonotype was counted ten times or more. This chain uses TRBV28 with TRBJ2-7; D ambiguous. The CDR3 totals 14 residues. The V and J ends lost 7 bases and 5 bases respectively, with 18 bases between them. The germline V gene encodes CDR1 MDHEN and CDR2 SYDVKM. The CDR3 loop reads CASISPGRSDEQYF. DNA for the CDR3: TGTGCCAGCATATCCCCCGGCCGGTCTGACGAGCAGTACTTC. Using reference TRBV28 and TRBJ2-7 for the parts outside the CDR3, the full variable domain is DVKVTQSSRYLVKRTGEKVFLECVQDMDHENMFWYRQDPGLGLRLIYFSYDVKMKEKGDIPEGYSVSREKKERFSLILESASTNQTSMYLCASISPGRSDEQYFGPGTRLTVT.

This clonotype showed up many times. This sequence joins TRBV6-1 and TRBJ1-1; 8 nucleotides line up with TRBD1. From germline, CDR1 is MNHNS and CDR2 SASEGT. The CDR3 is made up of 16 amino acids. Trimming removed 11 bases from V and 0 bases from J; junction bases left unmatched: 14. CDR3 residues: CASPGPGQEMNTEAFF. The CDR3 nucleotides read TGTGCCTCTCCCGGCCCGGGACAGGAAATGAACACTGAAGCTTTCTTT.

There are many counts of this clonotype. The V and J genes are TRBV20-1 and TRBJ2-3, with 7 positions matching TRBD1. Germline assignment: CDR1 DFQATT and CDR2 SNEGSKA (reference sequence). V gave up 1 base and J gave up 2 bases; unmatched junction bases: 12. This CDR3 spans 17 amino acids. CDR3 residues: CSARVGPGQRDTDTQYF. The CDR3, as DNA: TGCAGTGCTAGAGTAGGACCGGGACAGAGGGACACAGATACGCAGTATTTT.

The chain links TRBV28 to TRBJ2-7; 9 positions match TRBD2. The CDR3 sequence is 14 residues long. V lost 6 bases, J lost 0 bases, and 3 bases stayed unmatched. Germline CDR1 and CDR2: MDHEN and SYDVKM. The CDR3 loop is CASRATSGSYEQYF. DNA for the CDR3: TGTGCCAGCAGAGCGACTAGCGGCTCCTACGAGCAGTACTTC.

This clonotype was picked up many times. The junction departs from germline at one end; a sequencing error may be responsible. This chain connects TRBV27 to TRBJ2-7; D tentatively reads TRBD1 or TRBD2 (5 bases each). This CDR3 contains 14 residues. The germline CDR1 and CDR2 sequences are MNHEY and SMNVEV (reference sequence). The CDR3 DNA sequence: TGTGCCAGCAGGAGGGGAGTGGCTTCCTCCGAGCAGTACTTC. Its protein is CASRRGVASSEQYF.

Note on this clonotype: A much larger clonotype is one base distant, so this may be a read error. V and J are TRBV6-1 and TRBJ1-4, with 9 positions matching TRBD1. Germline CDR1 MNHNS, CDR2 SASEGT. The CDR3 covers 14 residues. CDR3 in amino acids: CVSSARTGDEKLFF. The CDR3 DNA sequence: TGTGTCAGCAGCGCCCGGACAGGGGATGAAAAACTGTTTTTT.

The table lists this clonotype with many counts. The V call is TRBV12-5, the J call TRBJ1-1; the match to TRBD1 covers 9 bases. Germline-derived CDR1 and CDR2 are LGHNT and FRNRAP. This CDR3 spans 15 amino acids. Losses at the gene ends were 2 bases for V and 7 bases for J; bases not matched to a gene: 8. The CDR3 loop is CASGLSGQGINEAFF. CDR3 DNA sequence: TGTGCTAGTGGTTTGTCGGGACAGGGCATCAATGAAGCTTTCTTT.

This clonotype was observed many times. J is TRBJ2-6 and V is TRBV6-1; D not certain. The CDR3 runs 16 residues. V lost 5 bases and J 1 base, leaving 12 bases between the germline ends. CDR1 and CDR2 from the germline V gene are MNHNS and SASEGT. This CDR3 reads CASSIVVESGANVLTF. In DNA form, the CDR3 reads TGTGCCAGCAGTATCGTTGTTGAGTCTGGGGCCAACGTCCTGACTTTC.

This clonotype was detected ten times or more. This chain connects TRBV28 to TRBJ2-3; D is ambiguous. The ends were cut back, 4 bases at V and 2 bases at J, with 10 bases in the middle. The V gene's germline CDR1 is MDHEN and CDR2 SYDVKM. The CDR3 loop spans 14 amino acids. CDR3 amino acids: CASSSVTPTDTQYF. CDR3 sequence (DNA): TGTGCCAGCAGTTCCGTGACTCCCACAGATACGCAGTATTTT.

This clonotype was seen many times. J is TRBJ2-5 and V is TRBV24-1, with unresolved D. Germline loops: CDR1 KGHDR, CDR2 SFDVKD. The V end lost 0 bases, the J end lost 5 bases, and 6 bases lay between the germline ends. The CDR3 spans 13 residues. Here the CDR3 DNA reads TGTGCCACCAGTGATTTGCGTGGGGAGACCCAGTACTTC. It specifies CATSDLRGETQYF.

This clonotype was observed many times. CDR3: CASSQDSAKNYGYTF. The CDR3 nucleotides read TGTGCCAGCAGCCAAGACAGCGCCAAAAACTATGGCTACACCTTC. The genes are TRBV4-2 and TRBJ1-2; no firm D call. The CDR3 is 15 amino acids. Per germline, CDR1 LGHNA and CDR2 YNFKEQ. V lost 0 bases and J 2 bases, leaving 10 bases between the germline ends.

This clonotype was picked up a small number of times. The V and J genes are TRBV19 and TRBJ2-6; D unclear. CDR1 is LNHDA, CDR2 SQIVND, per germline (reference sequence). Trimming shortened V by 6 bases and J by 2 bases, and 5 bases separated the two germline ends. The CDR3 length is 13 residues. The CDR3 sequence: CASRTTGANVLTF. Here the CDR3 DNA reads TGTGCCAGTAGGACCACTGGGGCCAACGTCCTGACTTTC.

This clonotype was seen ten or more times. The CDR3 DNA is TGTGCCAGCACCAAAGGACTAGCGGACAATGAGCAGTTCTTC. This sequence encodes CASTKGLADNEQFF. The chain has TRBV7-7 and TRBJ2-1, with TRBD2 matching 10 bases. J gave up 5 bases and V 7 bases, and 5 bases lay outside the gene matches. The CDR3 totals 14 residues. Germline CDR1 SSHAT, CDR2 FNYEAQ (reference sequence).

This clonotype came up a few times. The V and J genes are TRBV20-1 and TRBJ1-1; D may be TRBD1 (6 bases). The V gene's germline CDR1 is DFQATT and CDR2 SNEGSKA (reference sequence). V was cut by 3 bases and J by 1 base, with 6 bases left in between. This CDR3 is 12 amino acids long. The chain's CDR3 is CSARTGNTEAFF. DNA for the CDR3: TGCAGTGCTAGGACAGGGAACACTGAAGCTTTCTTT.

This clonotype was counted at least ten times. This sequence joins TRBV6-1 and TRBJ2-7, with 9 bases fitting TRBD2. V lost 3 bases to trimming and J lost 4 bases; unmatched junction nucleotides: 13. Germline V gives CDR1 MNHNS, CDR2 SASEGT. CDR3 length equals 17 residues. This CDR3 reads CASSEKGGSGSIYEQYF. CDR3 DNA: TGTGCCAGCAGTGAGAAGGGAGGTAGCGGGAGTATTTACGAGCAGTACTTC.

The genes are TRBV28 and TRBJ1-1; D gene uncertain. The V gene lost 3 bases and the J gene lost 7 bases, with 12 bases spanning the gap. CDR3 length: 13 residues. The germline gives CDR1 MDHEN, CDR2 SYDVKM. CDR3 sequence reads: CASSLGFRREAFF. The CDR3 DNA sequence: TGTGCCAGCAGTTTGGGGTTCAGGCGTGAAGCTTTCTTT.

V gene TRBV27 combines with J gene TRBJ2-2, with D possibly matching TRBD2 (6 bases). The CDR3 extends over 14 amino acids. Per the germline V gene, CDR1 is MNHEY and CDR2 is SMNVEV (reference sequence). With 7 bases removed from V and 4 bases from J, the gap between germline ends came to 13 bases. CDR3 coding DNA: TGTGCCAGCACGGCCGGGAGTACCACCGGGGAGCTGTTTTTT. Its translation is CASTAGSTTGELFF.

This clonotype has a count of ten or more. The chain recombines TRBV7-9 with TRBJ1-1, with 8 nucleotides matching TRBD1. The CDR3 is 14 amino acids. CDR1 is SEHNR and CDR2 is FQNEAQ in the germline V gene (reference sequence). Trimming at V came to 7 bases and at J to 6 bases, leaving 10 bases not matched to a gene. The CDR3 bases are TGTGCCAGCACCCAACTCGACAGGGGAGCTGAAGCTTTCTTT. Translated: CASTQLDRGAEAFF. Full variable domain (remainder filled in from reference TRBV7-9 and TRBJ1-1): DTGVSQNPRHKITKRGQNVTFRCDPISEHNRLYWYRQTLGQGPEFLTYFQNEAQLEKSRLLSDRFSAERPKGSFSTLEIQRTEQGDSAMYLCASTQLDRGAEAFFGQGTRLTVV.

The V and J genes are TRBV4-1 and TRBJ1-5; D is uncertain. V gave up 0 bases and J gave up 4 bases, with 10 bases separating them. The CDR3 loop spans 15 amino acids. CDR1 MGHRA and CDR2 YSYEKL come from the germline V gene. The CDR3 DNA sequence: TGCGCCAGCAGCCAAGATCGCGGGCAGAATCAGCCCCAGCATTTT. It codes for CASSQDRGQNQPQHF.

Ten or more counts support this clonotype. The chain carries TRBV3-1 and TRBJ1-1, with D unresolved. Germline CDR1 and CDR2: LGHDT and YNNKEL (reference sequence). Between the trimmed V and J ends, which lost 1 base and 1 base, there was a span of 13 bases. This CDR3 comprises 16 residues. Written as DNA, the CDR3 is TGTGCCAGCAGCCAAGGTATTGGAGGATCGAACACTGAAGCTTTCTTT. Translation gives CASSQGIGGSNTEAFF.

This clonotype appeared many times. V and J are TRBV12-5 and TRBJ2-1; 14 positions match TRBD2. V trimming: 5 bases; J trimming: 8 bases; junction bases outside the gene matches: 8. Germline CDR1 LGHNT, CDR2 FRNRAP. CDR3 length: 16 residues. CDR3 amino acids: CASGKGTSGSSYEQFF. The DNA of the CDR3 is TGTGCTAGTGGTAAAGGGACTAGCGGGAGTAGTTATGAGCAGTTCTTC.

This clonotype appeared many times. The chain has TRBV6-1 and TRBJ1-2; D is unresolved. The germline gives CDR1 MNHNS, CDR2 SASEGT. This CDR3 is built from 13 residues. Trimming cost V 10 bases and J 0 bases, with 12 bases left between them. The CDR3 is CATRRAANYGYTF. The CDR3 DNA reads TGTGCCACCCGGAGAGCCGCTAACTATGGCTACACCTTC.

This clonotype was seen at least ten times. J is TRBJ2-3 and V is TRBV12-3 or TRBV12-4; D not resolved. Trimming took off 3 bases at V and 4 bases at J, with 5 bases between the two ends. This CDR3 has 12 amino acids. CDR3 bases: TGTGCCAGCAGTTTTAAGTCAGATACGCAGTATTTT. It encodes CASSFKSDTQYF.

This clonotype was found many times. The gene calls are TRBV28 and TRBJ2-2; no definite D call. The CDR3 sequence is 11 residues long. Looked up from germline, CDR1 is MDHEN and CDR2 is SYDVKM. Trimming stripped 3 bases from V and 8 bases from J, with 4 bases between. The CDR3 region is CASSLQGELFF. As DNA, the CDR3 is TGTGCCAGCAGTTTGCAGGGGGAGCTGTTTTTT.

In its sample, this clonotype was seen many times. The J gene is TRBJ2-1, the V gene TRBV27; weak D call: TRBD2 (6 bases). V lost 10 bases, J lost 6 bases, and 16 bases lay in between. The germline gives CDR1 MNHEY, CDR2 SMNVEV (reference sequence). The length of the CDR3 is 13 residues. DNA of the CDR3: TGTGCCATTTCGACTAGTCTGGGCAATGAGCAGTTCTTC. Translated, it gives CAISTSLGNEQFF.

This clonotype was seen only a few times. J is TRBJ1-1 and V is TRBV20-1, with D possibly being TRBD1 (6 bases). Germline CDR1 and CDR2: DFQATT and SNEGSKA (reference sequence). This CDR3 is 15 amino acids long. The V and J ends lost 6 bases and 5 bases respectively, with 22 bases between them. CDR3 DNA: TGCAGTGCCTACGGGGACAAAAGGTGGAGGACTGAAGCTTTCTTT. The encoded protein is CSAYGDKRWRTEAFF.

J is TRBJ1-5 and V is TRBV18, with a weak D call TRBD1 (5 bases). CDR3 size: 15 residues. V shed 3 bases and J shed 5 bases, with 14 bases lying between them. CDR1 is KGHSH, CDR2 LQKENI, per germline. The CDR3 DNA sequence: TGTGCCAGCTCACCCAGAGGGACTGCTGATCAGCCCCAGCATTTT. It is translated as CASSPRGTADQPQHF.

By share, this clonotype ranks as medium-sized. CDR3: CSALPGQGYEQYF. The DNA of the CDR3 is TGCAGCGCTCTACCGGGACAGGGCTACGAGCAGTACTTC. The chain has TRBV29-1 and TRBJ2-7, with TRBD1 identical over 9 bases. Germline-derived CDR1 and CDR2 are SQVTM and ANQGSEA. CDR3 length: 13 residues. J gave up 3 bases and V 7 bases, and 7 bases lay outside the gene matches.

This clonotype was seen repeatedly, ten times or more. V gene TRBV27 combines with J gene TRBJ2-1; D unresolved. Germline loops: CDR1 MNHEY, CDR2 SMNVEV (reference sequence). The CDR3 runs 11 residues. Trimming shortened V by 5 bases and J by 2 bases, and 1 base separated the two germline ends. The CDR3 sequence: CASSTYNEQFF. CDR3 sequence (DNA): TGTGCCAGCAGTACCTACAATGAGCAGTTCTTC.

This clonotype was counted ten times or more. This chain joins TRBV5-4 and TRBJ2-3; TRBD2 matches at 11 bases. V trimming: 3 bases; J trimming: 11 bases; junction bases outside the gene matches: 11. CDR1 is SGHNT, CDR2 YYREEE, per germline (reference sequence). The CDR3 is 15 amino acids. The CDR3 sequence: CASSSTTGTSGVQYF. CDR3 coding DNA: TGTGCCAGCAGCTCAACCACCGGGACTAGCGGTGTGCAGTATTTT.